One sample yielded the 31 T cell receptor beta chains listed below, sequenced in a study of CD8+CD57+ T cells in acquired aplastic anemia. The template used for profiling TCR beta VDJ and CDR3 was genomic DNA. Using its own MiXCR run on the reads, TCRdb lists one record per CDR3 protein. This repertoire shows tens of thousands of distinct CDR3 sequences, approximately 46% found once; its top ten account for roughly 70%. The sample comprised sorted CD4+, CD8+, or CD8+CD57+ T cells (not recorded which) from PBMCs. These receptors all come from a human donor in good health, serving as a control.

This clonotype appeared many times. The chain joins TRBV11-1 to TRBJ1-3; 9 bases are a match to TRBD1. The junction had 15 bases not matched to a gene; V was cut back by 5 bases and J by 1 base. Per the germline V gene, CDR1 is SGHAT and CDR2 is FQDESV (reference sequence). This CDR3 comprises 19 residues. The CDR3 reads CASSLPQSGDRDSGNTIYF. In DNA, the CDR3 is TGTGCCAGCAGCCTACCTCAAAGCGGGGACAGGGATTCTGGAAACACCATATATTTT.

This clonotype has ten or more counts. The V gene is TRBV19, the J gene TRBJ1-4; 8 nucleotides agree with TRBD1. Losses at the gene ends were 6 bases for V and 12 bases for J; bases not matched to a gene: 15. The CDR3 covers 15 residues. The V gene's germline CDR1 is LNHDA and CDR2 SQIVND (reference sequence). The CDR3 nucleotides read TGTGCCAGTAGCGCTTTAGGGACAGGATTGTGGCAACTGTTTTTT. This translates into CASSALGTGLWQLFF. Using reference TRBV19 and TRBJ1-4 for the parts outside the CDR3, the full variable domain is DGGITQSPKYLFRKEGQNVTLSCEQNLNHDAMYWYRQDPGQGLRLIYYSQIVNDFQKGDIAEGYSVSREKKESFPLTVTSAQKNPTAFYLCASSALGTGLWQLFFGSGTQLSVL.

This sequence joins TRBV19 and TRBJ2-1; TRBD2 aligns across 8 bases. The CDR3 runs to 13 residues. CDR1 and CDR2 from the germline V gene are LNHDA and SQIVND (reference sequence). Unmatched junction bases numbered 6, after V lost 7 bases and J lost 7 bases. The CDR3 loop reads CASNRGGWNEQFF. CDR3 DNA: TGTGCCAGTAACCGGGGGGGTTGGAATGAGCAGTTCTTC.

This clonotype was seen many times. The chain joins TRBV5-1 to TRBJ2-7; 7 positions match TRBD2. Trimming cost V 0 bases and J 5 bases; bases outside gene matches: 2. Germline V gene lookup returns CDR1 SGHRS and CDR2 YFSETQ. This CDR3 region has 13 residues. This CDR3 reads CASSLGLADEQYF. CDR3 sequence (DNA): TGCGCCAGCAGCTTGGGACTAGCTGACGAGCAGTACTTC.

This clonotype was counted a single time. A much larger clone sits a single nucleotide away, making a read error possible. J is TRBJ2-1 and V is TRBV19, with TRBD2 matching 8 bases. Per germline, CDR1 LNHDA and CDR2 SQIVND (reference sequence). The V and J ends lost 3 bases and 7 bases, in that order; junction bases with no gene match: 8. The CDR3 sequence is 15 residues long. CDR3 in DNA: TGTGCCAGTAGTATTGTAGCGGGGAGGGGAAATGAGCAGTTCTTC. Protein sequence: CASSIVAGRGNEQFF.

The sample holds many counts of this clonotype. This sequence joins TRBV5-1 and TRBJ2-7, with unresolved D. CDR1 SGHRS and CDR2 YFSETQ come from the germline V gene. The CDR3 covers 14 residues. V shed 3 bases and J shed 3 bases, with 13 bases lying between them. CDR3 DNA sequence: TGCGCCAGCAGCTCCCCGGGCGAGGTCTACGAGCAGTACTTC. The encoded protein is CASSSPGEVYEQYF. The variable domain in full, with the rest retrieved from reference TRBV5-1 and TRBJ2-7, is KAGVTQTPRYLIKTRGQQVTLSCSPISGHRSVSWYQQTPGQGLQFLFEYFSETQRNKGNFPGRFSGRQFSNSRSEMNVSTLELGDSALYLCASSSPGEVYEQYFGPGTRLTVT.

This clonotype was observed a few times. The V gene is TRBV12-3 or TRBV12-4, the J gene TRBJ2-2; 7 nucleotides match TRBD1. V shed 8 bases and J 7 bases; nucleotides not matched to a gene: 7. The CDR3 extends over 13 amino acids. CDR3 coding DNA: TGTGCCAGCCGACAGGGTATAAACGGGGAGCTGTTTTTT. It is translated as CASRQGINGELFF.

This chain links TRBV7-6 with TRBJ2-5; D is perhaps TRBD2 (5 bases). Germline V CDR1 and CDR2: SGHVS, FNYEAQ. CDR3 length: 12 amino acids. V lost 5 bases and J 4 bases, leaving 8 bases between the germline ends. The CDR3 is CASSPRGETQYF. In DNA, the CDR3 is TGTGCCAGCAGCCCTCGGGGAGAGACCCAGTACTTC.

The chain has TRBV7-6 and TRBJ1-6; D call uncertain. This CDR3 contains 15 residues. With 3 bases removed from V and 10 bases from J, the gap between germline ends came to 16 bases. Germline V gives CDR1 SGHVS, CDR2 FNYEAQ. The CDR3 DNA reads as TGTGCCAGCAGCTTTACTAGCGGGGAGGGATCACCCCTCCACTTT. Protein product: CASSFTSGEGSPLHF.

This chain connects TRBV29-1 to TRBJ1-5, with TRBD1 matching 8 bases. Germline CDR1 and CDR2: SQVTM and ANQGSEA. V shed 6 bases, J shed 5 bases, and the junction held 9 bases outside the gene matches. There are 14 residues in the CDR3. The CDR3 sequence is CSVSQGVGDQPQHF. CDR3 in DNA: TGCAGCGTCTCACAGGGGGTTGGCGATCAGCCCCAGCATTTT.

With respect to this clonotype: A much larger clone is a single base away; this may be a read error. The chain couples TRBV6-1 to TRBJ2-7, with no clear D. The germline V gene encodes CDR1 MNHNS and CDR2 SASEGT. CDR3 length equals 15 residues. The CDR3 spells CASGEPLGSSYEQYF. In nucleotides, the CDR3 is TGTGCCAGCGGTGAGCCCCTGGGCAGCTCCTACGAGCAGTACTTC.

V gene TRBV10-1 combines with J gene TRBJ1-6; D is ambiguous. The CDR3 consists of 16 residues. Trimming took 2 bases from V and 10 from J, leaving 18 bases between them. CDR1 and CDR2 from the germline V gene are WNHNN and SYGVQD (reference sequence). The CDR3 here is CASSEDATRLGSPLHF. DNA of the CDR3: TGCGCCAGCAGTGAGGACGCAACGAGATTGGGATCACCCCTCCACTTT.

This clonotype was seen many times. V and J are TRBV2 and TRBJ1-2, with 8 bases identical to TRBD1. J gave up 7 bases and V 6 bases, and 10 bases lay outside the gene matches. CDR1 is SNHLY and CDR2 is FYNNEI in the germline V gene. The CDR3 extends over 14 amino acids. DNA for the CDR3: TGTGCCAGCAGGAAGGACAGGGCGTTAGGTGGCTACACCTTC. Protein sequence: CASRKDRALGGYTF.

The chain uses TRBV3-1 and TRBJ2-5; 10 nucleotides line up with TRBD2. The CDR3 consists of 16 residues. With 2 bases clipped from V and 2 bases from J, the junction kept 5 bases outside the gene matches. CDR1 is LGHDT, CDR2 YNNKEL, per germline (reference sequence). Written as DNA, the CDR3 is TGTGCCAGCAGCCAAATACTAGCGGGGACACAAGAGACCCAGTACTTC. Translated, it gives CASSQILAGTQETQYF.

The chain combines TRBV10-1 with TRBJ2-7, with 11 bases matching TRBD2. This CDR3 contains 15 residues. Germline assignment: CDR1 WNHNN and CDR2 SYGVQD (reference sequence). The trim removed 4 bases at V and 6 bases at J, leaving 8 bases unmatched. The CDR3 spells CASSGRTSGPAEQYF. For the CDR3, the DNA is TGCGCCAGCAGTGGGAGGACTAGCGGGCCTGCCGAGCAGTACTTC.

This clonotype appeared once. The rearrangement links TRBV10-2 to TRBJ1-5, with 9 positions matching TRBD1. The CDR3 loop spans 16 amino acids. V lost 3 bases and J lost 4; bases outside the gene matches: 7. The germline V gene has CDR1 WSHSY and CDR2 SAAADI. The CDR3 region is CASSDSGTGRNQPQHF. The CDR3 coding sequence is TGCGCCAGCAGTGATTCCGGGACAGGGAGGAATCAGCCCCAGCATTTT.

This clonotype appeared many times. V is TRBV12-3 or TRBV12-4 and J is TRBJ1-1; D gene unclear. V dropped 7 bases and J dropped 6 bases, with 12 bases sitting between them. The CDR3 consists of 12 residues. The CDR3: CASTRGDAEAFF. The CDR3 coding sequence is TGTGCCAGCACCCGCGGAGACGCTGAAGCTTTCTTT.

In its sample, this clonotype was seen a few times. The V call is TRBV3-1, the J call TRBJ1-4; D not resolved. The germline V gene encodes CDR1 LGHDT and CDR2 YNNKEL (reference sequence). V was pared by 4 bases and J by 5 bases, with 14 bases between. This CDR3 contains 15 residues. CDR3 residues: CASSPEAVGNEKLFF. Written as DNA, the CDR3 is TGTGCCAGCAGCCCCGAGGCAGTTGGGAATGAAAAACTGTTTTTT. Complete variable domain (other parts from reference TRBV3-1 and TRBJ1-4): DTAVSQTPKYLVTQMGNDKSIKCEQNLGHDTMYWYKQDSKKFLKIMFSYNNKELIINETVPNRFSPKSPDKAHLNLHINSLELGDSAVYFCASSPEAVGNEKLFFGSGTQLSVL.

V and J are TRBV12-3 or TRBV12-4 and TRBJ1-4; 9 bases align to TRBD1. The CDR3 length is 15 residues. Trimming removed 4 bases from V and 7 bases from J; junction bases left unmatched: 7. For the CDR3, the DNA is TGTGCCAGCAGTTCGGACGGGACAGGGTTTGAAAAACTGTTTTTT. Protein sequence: CASSSDGTGFEKLFF.

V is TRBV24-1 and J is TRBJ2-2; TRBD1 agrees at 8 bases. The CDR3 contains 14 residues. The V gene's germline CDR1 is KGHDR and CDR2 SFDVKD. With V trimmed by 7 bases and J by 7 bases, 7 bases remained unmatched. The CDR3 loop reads CATRGPGGFGELFF. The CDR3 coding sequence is TGTGCCACCAGGGGTCCAGGGGGCTTCGGGGAGCTGTTTTTT.

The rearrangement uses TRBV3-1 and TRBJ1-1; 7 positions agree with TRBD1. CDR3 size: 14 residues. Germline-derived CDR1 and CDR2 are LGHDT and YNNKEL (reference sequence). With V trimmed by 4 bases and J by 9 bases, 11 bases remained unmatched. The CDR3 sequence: CASSPRGQLPKAFF. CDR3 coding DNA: TGTGCCAGCAGCCCCCGGGGACAGCTCCCAAAAGCTTTCTTT.

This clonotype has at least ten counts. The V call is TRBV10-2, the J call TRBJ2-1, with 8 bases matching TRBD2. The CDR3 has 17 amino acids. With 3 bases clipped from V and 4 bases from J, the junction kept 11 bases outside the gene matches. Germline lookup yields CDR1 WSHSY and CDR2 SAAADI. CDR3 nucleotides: TGCGCCAGCAGTGAAGCTACTAGCGGAAACCCGTACAATGAGCAGTTCTTC. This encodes CASSEATSGNPYNEQFF.

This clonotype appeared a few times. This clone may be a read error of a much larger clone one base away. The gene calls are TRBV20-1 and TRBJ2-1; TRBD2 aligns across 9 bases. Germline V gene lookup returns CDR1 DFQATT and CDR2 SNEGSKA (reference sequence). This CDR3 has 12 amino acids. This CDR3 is CGARLADNEQFF. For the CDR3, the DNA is TGCGGTGCTAGACTAGCGGACAATGAGCAGTTCTTC.

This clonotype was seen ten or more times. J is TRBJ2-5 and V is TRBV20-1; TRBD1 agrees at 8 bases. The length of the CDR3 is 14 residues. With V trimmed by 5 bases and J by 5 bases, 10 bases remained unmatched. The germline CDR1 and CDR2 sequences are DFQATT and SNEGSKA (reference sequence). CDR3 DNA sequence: TGCAGTGCTGCGACCGGGACAGGAATCGAGACCCAGTACTTC. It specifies CSAATGTGIETQYF.

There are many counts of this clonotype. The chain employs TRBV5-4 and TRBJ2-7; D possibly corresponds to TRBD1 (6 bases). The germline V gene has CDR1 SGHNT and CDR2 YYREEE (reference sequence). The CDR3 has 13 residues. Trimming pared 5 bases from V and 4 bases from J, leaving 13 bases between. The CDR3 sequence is CASRGPDRYEQYF. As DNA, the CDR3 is TGTGCCAGCAGGGGGCCAGACAGGTACGAGCAGTACTTC.

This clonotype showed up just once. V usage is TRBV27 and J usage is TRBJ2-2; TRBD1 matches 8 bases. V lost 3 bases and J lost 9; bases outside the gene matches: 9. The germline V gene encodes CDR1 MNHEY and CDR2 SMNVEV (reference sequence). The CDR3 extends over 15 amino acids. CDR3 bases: TGTGCCAGCAGTTTTGGGCAGGGGGCGTTGAGGGAGCTGTTTTTT. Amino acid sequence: CASSFGQGALRELFF.

The CDR3 spells CASSSLGQVGGYTF. CDR3 coding DNA: TGTGCCAGCAGCTCGTTGGGACAAGTCGGCGGCTACACCTTC. This chain joins TRBV25-1 and TRBJ1-2; D perhaps matches TRBD1 (6 bases). The CDR3 spans 14 residues. V lost 6 bases, J lost 8 bases, and 19 bases lay in between. CDR1 and CDR2 from the germline V gene are MGHDK and SYGVNS.

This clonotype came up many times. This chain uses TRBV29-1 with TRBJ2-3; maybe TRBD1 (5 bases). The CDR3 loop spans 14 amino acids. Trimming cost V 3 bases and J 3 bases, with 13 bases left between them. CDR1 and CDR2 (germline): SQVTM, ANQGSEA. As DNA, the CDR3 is TGCAGCGTTGAGTGGGCAGGGAATACAGATACGCAGTATTTT. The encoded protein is CSVEWAGNTDTQYF.

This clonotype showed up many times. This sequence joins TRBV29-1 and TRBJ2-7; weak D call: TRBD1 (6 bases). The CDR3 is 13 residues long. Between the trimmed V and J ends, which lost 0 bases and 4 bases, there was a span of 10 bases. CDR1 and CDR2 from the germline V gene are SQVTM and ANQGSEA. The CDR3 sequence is CSVEDGGRYEQYF. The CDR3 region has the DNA TGCAGCGTTGAAGATGGGGGCAGGTACGAGCAGTACTTC.

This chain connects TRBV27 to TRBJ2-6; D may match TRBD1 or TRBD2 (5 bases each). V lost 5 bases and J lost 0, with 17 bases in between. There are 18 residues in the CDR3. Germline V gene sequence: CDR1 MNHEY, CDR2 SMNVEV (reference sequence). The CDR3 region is CASSVSSGTHSGANVLTF. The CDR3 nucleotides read TGTGCCAGCAGTGTCTCGTCCGGGACCCACTCTGGGGCCAACGTCCTGACTTTC.

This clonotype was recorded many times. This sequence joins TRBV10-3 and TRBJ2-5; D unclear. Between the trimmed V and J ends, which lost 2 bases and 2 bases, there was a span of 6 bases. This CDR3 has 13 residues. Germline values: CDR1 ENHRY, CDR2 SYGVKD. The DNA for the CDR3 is TGTGCCATCAGTGAGCGTCAGCAAGAGACCCAGTACTTC. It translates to CAISERQQETQYF.